What follows are 26 T cell receptor beta chains derived from one specimen sequenced in a study of T-cell memory formation after mild COVID-19. Each CDR3 protein gets one entry after TCRdb re-called the 5' RACE reads with MiXCR. The sample consists of about 350,000 distinct CDR3 sequences, approximately 15% of them appearing once. The sequenced sample was PBMCs or a T cell subset sorted from them (not recorded which). These receptors originate from a man between 18 and 29 years old who had mild COVID-19 (a few samples of this study predate the infection). Cell type and time point are not known.

This rearrangement joins TRBV9 to TRBJ2-3, with D uncertain. CDR3 length equals 12 residues. V dropped 4 bases and J dropped 7 bases, with 10 bases sitting between them. Germline lookup yields CDR1 SGDLS and CDR2 YYNGEE. CDR3 sequence (DNA): TGTGCCAGCAGCCCCTCCATAAATACGCAGTATTTT. Translation gives CASSPSINTQYF.

This clonotype has ten or more counts. This rearrangement joins TRBV5-1 to TRBJ2-6, with no clear D. Per the germline V gene, CDR1 is SGHRS and CDR2 is YFSETQ. Trimming took 4 bases from V and 2 from J, leaving 7 bases between them. This CDR3 has 14 amino acids. CDR3 sequence reads: CASSPTAGANVLTF. CDR3 nucleotide sequence: TGCGCCAGCAGCCCAACAGCTGGGGCCAACGTCCTGACTTTC.

This clonotype appeared a few times. J is TRBJ2-7 and V is TRBV7-2, with 10 bases aligning to TRBD2. The J segment lost 3 bases and the V segment lost 4 bases, leaving 3 bases of the junction unmatched. CDR1 SGHTA and CDR2 FQGNSA come from the germline V gene. CDR3 length: 14 amino acids. The CDR3: CASSSSGGVYEQYF. CDR3 nucleotide sequence: TGTGCCAGCAGCTCTAGCGGGGGAGTCTACGAGCAGTACTTC.

This clonotype appeared a few times. The genes are TRBV6-5 and TRBJ1-4; the D is unclear. The CDR3 contains 13 residues. Trimming stripped 1 base from V and 8 bases from J, with 8 bases between. Germline CDR1 is MNHEY and CDR2 is SVGAGI. In nucleotides, the CDR3 is TGTGCCAGCAGTTACTTCGTGGGCGAAAAACTGTTTTTT. Translated, it gives CASSYFVGEKLFF.

In its sample, this clonotype was seen a few times. This rearrangement joins TRBV7-3 to TRBJ2-3; 9 nucleotides agree with TRBD2. CDR3 length: 14 residues. Germline-derived CDR1 and CDR2 are SGHTA and FQGTGA. The CDR3 loop reads CATSDLAGTDTQYF. CDR3 nucleotides: TGTGCTACCTCGGATCTAGCGGGGACAGATACGCAGTATTTT.

The V and J genes are TRBV27 and TRBJ1-4; TRBD1 matches at 10 bases. Losses at the gene ends were 5 bases for V and 7 bases for J; bases not matched to a gene: 13. Germline assignment: CDR1 MNHEY and CDR2 SMNVEV (reference sequence). CDR3 size: 17 residues. The CDR3 region has the DNA TGTGCCAGCAGTCCCGGGACAGGGGTATTTAATGGTGAAAAACTGTTTTTT. As protein: CASSPGTGVFNGEKLFF.

This clonotype was detected only a few times. V gene TRBV12-3 or TRBV12-4 combines with J gene TRBJ2-2, with D tentatively TRBD1 or TRBD2 (6 bases each). The CDR3 is 14 residues long. V was trimmed by 8 bases and J by 4 bases, leaving 14 bases between them. CDR3 residues: CASRGRFGTGELFF. CDR3 nucleotides: TGTGCCAGCCGGGGGCGTTTTGGCACCGGGGAGCTGTTTTTT.

As concerns this clonotype: A clone one base away is much larger, so this may be a read error. The rearrangement uses TRBV6-5 and TRBJ1-2; a weak D match, TRBD1 (5 bases). V was trimmed by 2 bases and J by 6 bases, leaving 7 bases between them. Germline V lookup: CDR1 MNHEY, CDR2 SVGAGI. This CDR3 contains 12 residues. The CDR3 here is CASSYGGNGYTF. CDR3 nucleotide sequence: TGTGCCAGCAGTTACGGGGGGAATGGCTACACCTTC.

The V gene is TRBV6-5, the J gene TRBJ1-1, with D possibly TRBD1 on 6 matching bases. The germline CDR1 and CDR2 sequences are MNHEY and SVGAGI. This CDR3 contains 13 residues. Trimming cost V 2 bases and J 12 bases, with 16 bases left between them. The CDR3 sequence is CASSYDQGRGTFF. The CDR3 bases are TGTGCCAGCAGTTACGATCAGGGGCGAGGGACTTTCTTT.

This clonotype was seen many times. V gene TRBV4-1 combines with J gene TRBJ1-4; D is possibly TRBD1 (5 bases). V shed 4 bases and J shed 7 bases, with 19 bases lying between them. Germline V gene sequence: CDR1 MGHRA, CDR2 YSYEKL. This CDR3 comprises 16 residues. CDR3 DNA sequence: TGCGCCAGCAGCCCTCCTGGGACCCCACGCGGTGAAAAACTGTTTTTT. Its protein product is CASSPPGTPRGEKLFF.

The CDR3 DNA is TGTGCCAGCAGTTTGGGAGTTAGGGGCAATGAGCAGTTCTTC. This codes for CASSLGVRGNEQFF. The chain joins TRBV12-3 or TRBV12-4 to TRBJ2-1; D tentatively fits TRBD1 or TRBD2 (5 bases each). With 3 bases removed from V and 6 bases from J, the gap between germline ends came to 12 bases. This CDR3 has 14 residues.

This clonotype was detected only a few times. The J gene is TRBJ2-7, the V gene TRBV7-2; 12 bases agree with TRBD2. Germline-derived CDR1 and CDR2 are SGHTA and FQGNSA. V trimming: 3 bases; J trimming: 6 bases; junction bases outside the gene matches: 15. The CDR3 consists of 18 residues. CDR3 in DNA: TGTGCCAGCAGCTTGACCGGACTAGCGGGGACGCCACTCGGCGAGCAGTACTTC. It translates to CASSLTGLAGTPLGEQYF.

The CDR3 DNA reads as TGCGCCAGCAGCCCGGGACTGTCCAAGGATTCACCCCTCCACTTT. It is translated as CASSPGLSKDSPLHF. The chain uses TRBV5-1 and TRBJ1-6; weak D call: TRBD1 (5 bases). CDR1 is SGHRS and CDR2 is YFSETQ in the germline V gene. V lost 4 bases and J lost 8, with 16 bases in between. The CDR3 length is 15 residues. Using reference TRBV5-1 and TRBJ1-6 for the parts outside the CDR3, the full variable domain is KAGVTQTPRYLIKTRGQQVTLSCSPISGHRSVSWYQQTPGQGLQFLFEYFSETQRNKGNFPGRFSGRQFSNSRSEMNVSTLELGDSALYLCASSPGLSKDSPLHFGNGTRLTVT.

V gene TRBV9 combines with J gene TRBJ1-1; D is possibly TRBD1 (5 bases). In germline, CDR1 is SGDLS, CDR2 YYNGEE. Trimming removed 4 bases at V and 4 bases at J, with 11 bases between. The CDR3 consists of 13 residues. The CDR3 nucleotides read TGTGCCAGCAGCTTAAACGGGGGCACTGAAGCTTTCTTT. Amino acid sequence: CASSLNGGTEAFF.

This clonotype was counted only a few times. This chain joins TRBV6-2 or TRBV6-3 and TRBJ2-7; 10 positions match TRBD2. V lost 4 bases, J lost 0 bases, and 3 bases stayed unmatched. The CDR3 contains 15 residues. CDR1 and CDR2 (germline): MNHEY, SVGEGT. The CDR3 sequence is CASSSLAGSSYEQYV. CDR3 coding DNA: TGTGCCAGCAGTTCACTAGCGGGGAGCTCCTACGAGCAGTACGTC.

The chain has TRBV7-9 and TRBJ2-7; the D gene is possibly TRBD1 (6 bases). Trimming stripped 1 base from V and 2 bases from J, with 9 bases between. Germline CDR1 and CDR2: SEHNR and FQNEAQ (reference sequence). This CDR3 is 14 amino acids long. The CDR3 DNA follows: TGTGCCAGCAGCTTAGGGAACAGGGCCTACGAGCAGTACTTC. The encoded protein is CASSLGNRAYEQYF.

This clonotype was detected only a few times. The rearrangement links TRBV5-5 to TRBJ1-5; TRBD1 might be the D (5 bases). Germline V gene lookup returns CDR1 SGHKS and CDR2 YYEKEE (reference sequence). Trimming stripped 3 bases from V and 5 bases from J, with 12 bases between. The CDR3 has 14 residues. Here the CDR3 reads CASSSGGRDQPQHF. CDR3 in DNA: TGTGCCAGCAGCTCGGGGGGGAGAGATCAGCCCCAGCATTTT.

The V and J genes are TRBV15 and TRBJ2-3; unclear D gene. This CDR3 is 17 amino acids long. The V and J ends lost 4 bases and 2 bases respectively, with 19 bases between them. CDR1 LNHNV and CDR2 YYDKDF come from the germline V gene (reference sequence). The CDR3 loop reads CATSILGHSRNTDTQYF. The CDR3 DNA is TGTGCCACCAGCATCCTCGGGCACTCCCGAAACACAGATACGCAGTATTTT.

This clonotype was seen many times. The V call is TRBV10-3, the J call TRBJ2-5; maybe TRBD2 (6 bases). Trimming left V 11 bases short and J 5 bases short, with 21 bases between. CDR3 length: 14 residues. Germline lookup yields CDR1 ENHRY and CDR2 SYGVKD. CDR3 amino acids: CAARSAGGKETQYF. CDR3 DNA: TGTGCCGCGCGTAGCGCTGGGGGGAAGGAGACCCAGTACTTC.

The chain employs TRBV12-3 or TRBV12-4 and TRBJ1-2, with TRBD1 identical over 9 bases. CDR3 length equals 14 residues. After removal of 4 bases from V and 3 bases from J, the junction contained 3 bases not matched to a gene. The CDR3 is CASSSGDRDYGYTF. The CDR3 DNA reads as TGTGCCAGCAGTTCTGGGGACAGGGACTATGGCTACACCTTC.

This chain uses TRBV13 with TRBJ1-2; TRBD1 is a possible D gene (5 bases). The germline V gene has CDR1 PRHDT and CDR2 FYEKMQ (reference sequence). Trimming removed 8 bases from V and 7 bases from J, with 20 bases in between. The CDR3 is 14 residues long. This CDR3 reads CASGAELHTTGYTF. The CDR3 DNA sequence: TGTGCCAGCGGGGCTGAACTTCATACCACTGGCTACACCTTC.

J is TRBJ1-2 and V is TRBV3-1, with TRBD1 identical over 10 bases. The CDR3 is 15 amino acids. Germline CDR1 is LGHDT and CDR2 is YNNKEL (reference sequence). Trimming took 1 base from V and 3 from J; bases not matched to a gene: 2. This CDR3 reads CASSQGGTGDYGYTF. The CDR3 bases are TGTGCCAGCAGCCAAGGCGGGACAGGGGACTATGGCTACACCTTC.

The genes are TRBV7-8 and TRBJ2-3, with 9 nucleotides matching TRBD1. V shed 2 bases and J 4 bases; nucleotides not matched to a gene: 7. From germline, CDR1 is SGHVS and CDR2 FQNEAQ. The CDR3 covers 16 residues. The DNA of the CDR3 is TGTGCCAGCAGCTTAACACAGGGGGCGGTCTCAGATACGCAGTATTTT. Translation gives CASSLTQGAVSDTQYF.

The rearrangement joins TRBV6-6 to TRBJ2-7; 9 positions agree with TRBD2. The germline V gene has CDR1 MNHNY and CDR2 SVGAGI (reference sequence). CDR3 size: 15 residues. V gave up 0 bases and J gave up 6 bases; unmatched junction bases: 6. The CDR3 reads CASSYSPSGDSEQYF. CDR3 in DNA: TGTGCCAGCAGTTACTCACCTAGCGGGGATAGCGAGCAGTACTTC.

This sequence joins TRBV4-3 and TRBJ1-6, with D possibly being TRBD1 (6 bases). CDR1 and CDR2 (germline): LGHNA, YSLEER. The V end was cut by 4 bases, the J end by 10 bases, with 14 bases between. The CDR3 extends over 14 amino acids. The CDR3 reads CASSLRGRESPLHF. CDR3 nucleotide sequence: TGCGCCAGCAGCCTGAGGGGGAGGGAGTCACCCCTCCACTTT.

This clonotype has a count of ten or more. The gene calls are TRBV29-1 and TRBJ2-5, with D possibly being TRBD2 (5 bases). Germline CDR1 and CDR2: SQVTM and ANQGSEA. The CDR3 contains 13 residues. V was pared by 2 bases and J by 3 bases, with 10 bases between. Here the CDR3 reads CSVEKDFKETQYF. For the CDR3, the DNA is TGCAGCGTTGAAAAGGACTTTAAAGAGACCCAGTACTTC.